Listed here are 4 T cell receptor beta chains from one sample, sequenced in a study of cytomegalovirus exposure and HLA in healthy donors. The PCR made use of 60 Vbeta and 13 Jbeta primers. Sequenced by immunoSEQ multiplex PCR; TCRdb stores in-frame clones only, minus some. This table holds roughly 170,000 clones, roughly 80% found once. The sample consisted of PBMCs. These receptor sequences come from a female donor in good health and CMV-seronegative.

The V call is TRBV30, the J call TRBJ1-1; no clear D. The V end was cut by 4 bases, the J end by 11 bases, with 20 bases between. CDR1 and CDR2 from the germline V gene are GTSNPN and SVGIG (reference sequence). This CDR3 has 13 residues. The CDR3 region has the DNA TGTGCCTGGATGCCTGCGACAACAATGTGGGCTTTCTTT. Translating it yields CAWMPATTMWAFF.

V usage is TRBV29-1 and J usage is TRBJ2-7; 8 nucleotides line up with TRBD2. The CDR3 spans 13 residues. V dropped 4 bases and J dropped 2; count of bases not matched to a gene: 4. Germline loops: CDR1 SQVTM, CDR2 ANQGSEA. CDR3 nucleotide sequence: TGCAGCGTTGGGCAACTAGCGGCCTACGAGCAGTACTTC. It encodes CSVGQLAAYEQYF.

This rearrangement joins TRBV21-1 to TRBJ1-2; the table gives TRBD1 as D, unverified against the DNA. TRBV21-1 is a pseudogene segment. CDR3 length: 17 amino acids. The CDR3 is CANILNRDRGRGYGYTF. The CDR3 nucleotides are TGTGCCAACATTTTAAACCGGGACAGGGGGCGCGGGTATGGCTACACCTTC.

This chain uses TRBV4-1 with TRBJ2-2; D is uncertain. The V gene lost 1 base and the J gene lost 4 bases, with 10 bases spanning the gap. There are 15 residues in the CDR3. Germline V gene lookup returns CDR1 MGHRA and CDR2 YSYEKL. The CDR3 here is CASSQGAVLTGELFF. The CDR3 DNA is TGCGCCAGCAGCCAAGGGGCAGTTCTCACCGGGGAGCTGTTTTTT.